These 4 T cell receptor beta chains were sequenced from one sample in a study of neurological immune-mediated disorders. TCRdb redid the calling of the 5' RACE reads with MiXCR, one entry per CDR3 protein. The sample lists over 45,000 distinct CDR3 sequences; roughly 26% were seen once. Sequenced sample: PBMCs. Receptor source: a woman aged 65 to 85 in good health.

This chain links TRBV18 with TRBJ2-7; D is perhaps TRBD1 or TRBD2 (5 bases each). The length of the CDR3 is 14 residues. The germline CDR1 and CDR2 sequences are KGHSH and LQKENI. Trimming removed 6 bases at V and 4 bases at J, with 16 bases between. The CDR3 DNA reads TGTGCCAGCTCGCCCCTCGGGGCGGTTTACGAGCAGTACTTC. Translation gives CASSPLGAVYEQYF.

The J gene is TRBJ1-1, the V gene TRBV6-1; D unclear. CDR1 MNHNS and CDR2 SASEGT come from the germline V gene. This CDR3 comprises 13 residues. Trimming left V 3 bases short and J 1 base short, with 6 bases between. The CDR3 bases are TGTGCCAGCAGTGACCGAGCGAACACTGAAGCTTTCTTT. This translates into CASSDRANTEAFF.

This clonotype was picked up a small number of times. The rearrangement links TRBV28 to TRBJ2-4; 7 bases match TRBD1. CDR1 MDHEN and CDR2 SYDVKM come from the germline V gene. V lost 5 bases and J lost 5; bases outside the gene matches: 6. CDR3 length equals 14 residues. This CDR3 is CASSQGQDQNIQYF. The CDR3 DNA follows: TGTGCCAGCAGTCAAGGACAGGACCAAAACATTCAGTACTTC.

For this clonotype: A much larger clone is a single base away; this may be a read error. V is TRBV29-1 and J is TRBJ2-1; D is unresolved. The germline CDR1 and CDR2 sequences are SQVTM and ANQGSEA. The CDR3 runs to 14 residues. The ends were cut back, 6 bases at V and 7 bases at J, with 19 bases in the middle. CDR3 DNA sequence: TGCAGCGTCGCCCCGGAACAGTCATTTAATGAGCAGTTCTTC. This gives the protein CSVAPEQSFNEQFF.